What follows are 6 T cell receptor beta chains derived from one specimen sequenced in a study of shared clonotypes between healthy human individuals. TCRdb's table, derived via immunoSEQ multiplex PCR, lists solely in-frame clones and lacks some. The sample records about 1,500,000 clones, approximately 97% being singletons. The sample consisted of naive CD4+ T cells sorted from blood. Subset indicated: CD45RA+ positively selected. The receptors come from a man between 25 and 39 years old in good health.

The chain carries TRBV5-4 and TRBJ2-3, with a possible D match to TRBD2 (7 bases). CDR1 SGHNT and CDR2 YYREEE come from the germline V gene (reference sequence). The CDR3 contains 16 residues. V was cut by 4 bases and J by 8 bases, with 23 bases left in between. In DNA form, the CDR3 reads TGTGCCAGCAGCCTCCCGGGGGCGGGAGCCCCTGGTACGCAGTATTTT. Residues: CASSLPGAGAPGTQYF.

The rearrangement joins TRBV19 to TRBJ1-5; possible D gene TRBD1, 6 bases. The CDR3 contains 14 residues. V lost 7 bases and J 0 bases, leaving 10 bases between the germline ends. CDR1 and CDR2 from the germline V gene are LNHDA and SQIVND (reference sequence). This CDR3 reads CASKWTDSNQPQHF. CDR3 sequence (DNA): TGTGCCAGTAAATGGACAGATAGCAATCAGCCCCAGCATTTT.

This chain links TRBV5-5 with TRBJ1-3; TRBD1 is a possible D gene (5 bases). CDR1 and CDR2 (germline): SGHKS, YYEKEE (reference sequence). The CDR3 has 14 amino acids. V lost 5 bases, J lost 9 bases, and 18 bases lay in between. The CDR3 loop is CASSSDSKVGTIYF. The DNA of the CDR3 is TGTGCCAGCAGTTCTGACAGTAAAGTTGGCACCATATATTTT.

The chain employs TRBV7-9 and TRBJ2-7; 7 nucleotides line up with TRBD1. CDR1 is SEHNR and CDR2 is FQNEAQ in the germline V gene (reference sequence). CDR3 size: 13 residues. V gave up 1 base and J gave up 11 bases; unmatched junction bases: 8. The CDR3 region has the DNA TGTGCCAGCAGCTTAGTTGGCTCAGGGGGAAAGTACTTC. It yields the protein CASSLVGSGGKYF. Based on the CDR3 plus reference TRBV7-9 and TRBJ2-7, the full variable domain is DTGVSQNPRHKITKRGQNVTFRCDPISEHNRLYWYRQTLGQGPEFLTYFQNEAQLEKSRLLSDRFSAERPKGSFSTLEIQRTEQGDSAMYLCASSLVGSGGKYFGPGTRLTVT.

The rearrangement joins TRBV2 to TRBJ1-5, with D possibly matching TRBD1 (5 bases). The CDR3 runs 14 residues. V was clipped by 7 bases and J by 2 bases, with 12 bases between them. CDR1 is SNHLY, CDR2 FYNNEI, per germline. CDR3 sequence (DNA): TGTGCCAGCACTGGGGACTACGGCAATCAGCCCCAGCATTTT. As protein: CASTGDYGNQPQHF.

This clone has only one observation. The J gene is TRBJ2-2, the V gene TRBV6-6; perhaps TRBD1 as D (6 bases). Trimming pared 7 bases from V and 7 bases from J, leaving 16 bases between. From germline, CDR1 is MNHNY and CDR2 SVGAGI (reference sequence). This CDR3 has 14 amino acids. The CDR3 loop is CASTLRQEGGELFF. The CDR3 DNA follows: TGTGCCAGCACCCTCAGACAGGAAGGCGGGGAGCTGTTTTTT.